The rows below give T cell receptor beta chains drawn from one sample of a study of Ad26.COV2.S vaccination and SARS-CoV-2 variants. TCRdb keeps only in-frame clones here, not all; method: immunoSEQ multiplex PCR. The sample lists under 300,000 clones, 87% occurring once. Sequencing used peripheral blood, obtained in a trial of Ad26.COV2.S vaccine versus placebo. The origin of the receptors is a person aged 18 to 59 who received the Ad26.COV2.S COVID-19 vaccine or a placebo. CDR3s include the opening cysteine and the closing phenylalanine or tryptophan. Fields, in order: D gene, V gene, CDR3 length, J gene, clone size, CDR3 DNA, CDR3 protein. A D gene is named only where the DNA matches it firmly. Size is stated for part of the rows, as once, few or many counts, or as a class when the clone is expanded.

TRBD2	TRBV6-6	15	TRBJ2-5	NA	TGTGCCAGCAGAAGAGGGACTAGTCAAGGGGAGACCCAGTACTTC	CASRRGTSQGETQYF
NA	TRBV4-3	16	TRBJ1-4	NA	TGCGCCAGCAGCCAACGGACCAGGGTTTATAATGAAAAACTGTTTTTT	CASSQRTRVYNEKLFF
NA	TRBV6-6	14	TRBJ1-5	NA	TGTGCCAGCAGTTATTTGCAGTATAATCAGCCCCAGCATTTT	CASSYLQYNQPQHF
NA	TRBV4-1	13	TRBJ1-1	NA	TGCGCCAGCAGTACAGGCCAGAACACTGAAGCTTTCTTT	CASSTGQNTEAFF
NA	TRBV9	15	TRBJ2-3	NA	TGTGCCAGCAGCGTTGGGTCACTGAGCACAGATACGCAGTATTTT	CASSVGSLSTDTQYF
TRBD2	TRBV7-3	13	TRBJ2-3	once	TGTGCCAGCCGGGGGACTAACCGAGATACGCAGTATTTT	CASRGTNRDTQYF
TRBD1	TRBV7-2	14	TRBJ1-2	NA	TGTGCCAGCAGCTTCGACAGGGGGAACTATGGCTACACCTTC	CASSFDRGNYGYTF
NA	TRBV7-3	15	TRBJ2-5	NA	TGTGCCAGCAGCTTAGGGGTAGGCGGGTTGGAGACCCAGTACTTC	CASSLGVGGLETQYF
NA	TRBV7-9	14	TRBJ2-3	NA	TGTGCCAGCAGTGCTAGCGCTAGCACAGATACGCAGTATTTT	CASSASASTDTQYF
TRBD2	TRBV11-2	14	TRBJ2-1	NA	TGTGCCAGCAGCTTTTTAGCGGGAGGGGCTGGGCAGTTCTTC	CASSFLAGGAGQFF
NA	TRBV6-6	15	TRBJ1-3	few	TGTGCCAGCAGGCCGGGGGACCTCTCTGGAAACACCATATATTTT	CASRPGDLSGNTIYF
NA	TRBV11-2	15	TRBJ1-2	NA	TGTGCCAGCAGCTTTGGGGTAGGGTCTCGGTATGGCTACACCTTC	CASSFGVGSRYGYTF
NA	TRBV30	14	TRBJ2-7	NA	TGTGCCTGGAAGGGTGTGGGGGTCTCCCACGAGCAGTACTTC	CAWKGVGVSHEQYF
NA	TRBV5-8	16	TRBJ2-2	NA	TGTGCCAGCAGCTTGGGCAGGGTAGGGGACACCGGGGAGCTGTTTTTT	CASSLGRVGDTGELFF
NA	TRBV2	13	TRBJ1-1	NA	TGTGCCAGCAGTGAAGGGGTGAACACTGAAGCTTTCTTT	CASSEGVNTEAFF
TRBD2	TRBV9	19	TRBJ2-3	NA	TGTGCCAGCAGCGTAGAGGGACTAGCGGGGGGTTCTAGCACAGATACGCAGTATTTT	CASSVEGLAGGSSTDTQYF
TRBD2	TRBV5-6	16	TRBJ2-5	NA	TGTGCCAGCAGCTCCGTAGCGGGAGGCCCCTTAGAGACCCAGTACTTC	CASSSVAGGPLETQYF
TRBD2	TRBV2	13	TRBJ2-1	NA	TGTGCCAGCAGTGCCTCCCGGGAGGGAGGAAAGTTCTTC	CASSASREGGKFF
NA	TRBV7-2	12	TRBJ1-6	NA	TGTGCCAGCAGCTTCTCCAATTCACCCCTCCACTTT	CASSFSNSPLHF
NA	TRBV7-9	16	TRBJ1-5	NA	TGTGCCAGCAGCTTAGGGGCCGCGGGGGCATGGGAGCCCCAGCATTTT	CASSLGAAGAWEPQHF
NA	TRBV18	14	TRBJ2-3	NA	TGTGCCAGCTCTCGAGGTCCGAACACAGATACGCAGTATTTT	CASSRGPNTDTQYF
NA	TRBV6-6	14	TRBJ1-1	NA	TGTGCCAGCAGCCCTAAGTCAGGGAGGACTGAAGCTTTCTTT	CASSPKSGRTEAFF
TRBD2	TRBV9	17	TRBJ2-5	NA	TGTGCCAGCAGCACCAGACCGGGACTAGCGGGGCAAGAGACCCAGTACTTC	CASSTRPGLAGQETQYF
NA	TRBV5-4	14	TRBJ1-2	NA	TGTGCCAGCAGCTTGGTGTCCGCAAACTATGGCTACACCTTC	CASSLVSANYGYTF
NA	TRBV3-1/TRBV3-2	14	TRBJ1-1	once	TGTGCCAGCAGCCAAGGTCAGGGCAACACTGAAGCTTTCTTT	CASSQGQGNTEAFF
TRBD2	TRBV18	18	TRBJ2-3	NA	TGTGCCAGCTCAACACTGGGACTAGCGGGAGTAGCGACAGATACGCAGTATTTT	CASSTLGLAGVATDTQYF
TRBD1	TRBV19	17	TRBJ2-5	NA	TGTGCCAGTAGCGACCCTCTAAAGACGGACAGGGAAGAGACCCAGTACTTC	CASSDPLKTDREETQYF
NA	TRBV5-5	13	TRBJ2-5	NA	TGTGCCAGCAGCCCGACAGGAACCGAGACCCAGTACTTC	CASSPTGTETQYF
TRBD2	TRBV9	16	TRBJ2-1	NA	TGTGCCAGCAGCGTTACACTAGCGGCTCCTTACAATGAGCAGTTCTTC	CASSVTLAAPYNEQFF
TRBD2	TRBV28	16	TRBJ2-7	NA	TGTGCCAGCAGCAGACTAGCGGGGGCCCTATACGACGAGCAGTACTTC	CASSRLAGALYDEQYF
NA	TRBV4-3	14	TRBJ2-1	NA	TGCGCCAGCAGCCAAGAGGGACCAGTAAATGAGCAGTTCTTC	CASSQEGPVNEQFF
NA	TRBV5-1	16	TRBJ2-1	few	TGCGCCAGCAGCTTGGAAGGTTCCAAGTATCTAAATGAGCAGTTCTTC	CASSLEGSKYLNEQFF
NA	TRBV7-2	19	TRBJ1-5	few	TGTGCCAGCAGCCCGGGGGGTCATGACCGGGATATACGGAATCAGCCCCAGCATTTT	CASSPGGHDRDIRNQPQHF